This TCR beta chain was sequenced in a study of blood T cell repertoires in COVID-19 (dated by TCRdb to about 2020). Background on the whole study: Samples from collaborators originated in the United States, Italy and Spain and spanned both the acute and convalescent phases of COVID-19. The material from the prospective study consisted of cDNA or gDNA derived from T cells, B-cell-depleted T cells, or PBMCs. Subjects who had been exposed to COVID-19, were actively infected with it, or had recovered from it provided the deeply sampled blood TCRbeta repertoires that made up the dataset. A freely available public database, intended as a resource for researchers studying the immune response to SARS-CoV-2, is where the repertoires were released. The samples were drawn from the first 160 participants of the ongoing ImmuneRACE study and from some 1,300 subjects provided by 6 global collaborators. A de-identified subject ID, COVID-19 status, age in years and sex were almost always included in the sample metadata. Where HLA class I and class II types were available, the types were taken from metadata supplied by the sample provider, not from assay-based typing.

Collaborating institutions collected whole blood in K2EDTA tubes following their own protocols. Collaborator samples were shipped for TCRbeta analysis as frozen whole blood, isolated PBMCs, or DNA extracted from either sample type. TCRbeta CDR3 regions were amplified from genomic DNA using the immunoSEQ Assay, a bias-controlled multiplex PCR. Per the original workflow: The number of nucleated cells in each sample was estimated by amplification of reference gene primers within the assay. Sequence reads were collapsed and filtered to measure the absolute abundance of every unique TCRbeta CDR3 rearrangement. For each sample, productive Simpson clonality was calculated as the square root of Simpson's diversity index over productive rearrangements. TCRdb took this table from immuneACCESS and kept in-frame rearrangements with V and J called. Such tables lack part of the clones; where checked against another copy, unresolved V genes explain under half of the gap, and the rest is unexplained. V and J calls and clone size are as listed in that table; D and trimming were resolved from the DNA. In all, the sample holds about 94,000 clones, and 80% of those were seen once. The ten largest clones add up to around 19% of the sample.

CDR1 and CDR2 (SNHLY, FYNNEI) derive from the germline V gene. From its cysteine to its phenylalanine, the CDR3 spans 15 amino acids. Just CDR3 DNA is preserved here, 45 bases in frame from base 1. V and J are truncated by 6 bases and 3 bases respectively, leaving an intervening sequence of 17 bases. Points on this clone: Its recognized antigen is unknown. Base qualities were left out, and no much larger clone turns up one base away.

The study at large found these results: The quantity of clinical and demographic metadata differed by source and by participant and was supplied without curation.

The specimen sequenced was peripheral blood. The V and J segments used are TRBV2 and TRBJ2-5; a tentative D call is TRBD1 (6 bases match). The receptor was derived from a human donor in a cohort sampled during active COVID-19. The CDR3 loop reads CASRAWTVGEETQYF. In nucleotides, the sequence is TGTGCCAGCAGGGCCTGGACAGTTGGGGAAGAGACCCAGTACTTC.